These 6 T cell receptor beta chains came from one sample sequenced in a study of T cell changes during pregnancy in multiple sclerosis. Profiled with immunoSEQ multiplex PCR; TCRdb holds only in-frame clones, not every one. The sample holds some 80,000 clones; more than 70% are singletons and the top ten take 0.7% to 0.9%. The sample was peripheral blood, taken in the first trimester of pregnancy. The receptors derive from a female donor in good health, enrolled as a control in a pregnancy study.

V and J are TRBV25-1 and TRBJ1-2, with 12 bases lining up with TRBD1. CDR3 length: 15 amino acids. The V segment lost 4 bases and the J segment 6 bases; nucleotides outside the gene matches: 6. Germline V gene data show CDR1 as MGHDK and CDR2 as SYGVNS. CDR3 DNA: TGTGCCAGCAGTGCTCCCGGGACAGGGGGCCATGGCTACACCTTC. It yields the protein CASSAPGTGGHGYTF.

V gene TRBV7-9 combines with J gene TRBJ1-1; D possibly corresponds to TRBD1 (5 bases). Trimming removed 5 bases from V and 0 bases from J, with 13 bases in between. CDR1 is SEHNR and CDR2 is FQNEAQ in the germline V gene (reference sequence). This CDR3 comprises 15 residues. CDR3 in amino acids: CASSPRRGMNTEAFF. The CDR3 DNA follows: TGTGCCAGCAGCCCTCGAAGGGGTATGAACACTGAAGCTTTCTTT.

The chain recombines TRBV5-1 with TRBJ2-3, with TRBD1 as a possible D gene (6 bases). The CDR3 length is 15 residues. The germline V and J ends were trimmed by 1 base and 3 bases, with 12 bases remaining between them. Per germline, CDR1 SGHRS and CDR2 YFSETQ. CDR3 nucleotides: TGCGCCAGCAGCTTGAAGCGGCAGGGGACAGATACGCAGTATTTT. Protein: CASSLKRQGTDTQYF.

This chain uses TRBV11-2 with TRBJ2-1; tentative D call: TRBD2 (5 bases). Per the germline V gene, CDR1 is SGHAT and CDR2 is FQNNGV. V was pared by 2 bases and J by 8 bases, with 19 bases between. This CDR3 is built from 16 residues. The chain's CDR3 is CASSLKAGWEKDEQFF. The CDR3, as DNA: TGTGCCAGCAGCTTAAAGGCGGGCTGGGAAAAGGATGAGCAGTTCTTC.

This clone was counted only a few times. The chain carries TRBV10-1 and TRBJ2-4; D unclear. Trimming took 4 bases from V and 9 from J, leaving 16 bases between them. The CDR3 runs 14 residues. The V gene's germline CDR1 is WNHNN and CDR2 SYGVQD (reference sequence). CDR3 sequence (DNA): TGCGCCAGCAGTGCTAATACCGCACCATTCATTCAGTACTTC. Its protein is CASSANTAPFIQYF.

This clone was observed a single time. The chain combines TRBV15 with TRBJ1-2; 8 nucleotides align to TRBD1. The germline CDR1 and CDR2 sequences are LNHNV and YYDKDF (reference sequence). The V segment lost 3 bases and the J segment 3 bases; nucleotides outside the gene matches: 3. The CDR3 runs 14 residues. This CDR3 is CATSRDRVDYGYTF. The CDR3 bases are TGTGCCACCAGCAGGGACAGGGTGGACTATGGCTACACCTTC.